The clone carrying this TCR beta chain appeared a few times. The data were obtained in a study of early T cells in non-severe SARS-CoV-2 infection. Study summary: The chains were unpaired, and the sequenced material was bulk RNA from unsorted whole blood.

Per germline, CDR1 SGHRS and CDR2 YFSETQ. Trimming took 4 bases from V and 2 from J; bases not matched to a gene: 8. This CDR3 is built from 17 residues. Individual cDNA molecules received unique molecular identifiers during library preparation. TCRdb reprocessed the 5' RACE reads with MiXCR, giving one entry per CDR3 protein. This table holds approximately 79,000 distinct CDR3 sequences, approximately 13% found once. Sequences were obtained from whole blood. The chain joins TRBV5-1 to TRBJ2-3; 12 bases fit TRBD2. The TCR originated in an adult who was a healthcare worker with PCR-confirmed SARS-CoV-2 infection or an uninfected control (not recorded which). CDR3 region: CASSDRLAGDLTDTQYF. CDR3 nucleotide sequence: TGCGCCAGCAGCGACAGACTAGCGGGAGACCTCACAGATACGCAGTATTTT.